The 4 T cell receptor beta chains below were found in one sample sequenced in a study of OX40 agonist ivuxolimab in advanced cancers. Generated by immunoSEQ multiplex PCR, the TCRdb table keeps only in-frame clones and is missing some. The sample lists over 80,000 clones; 80% to 90% were seen once. The sequenced sample was CD4+ or CD8+ T cells sorted from blood, obtained in a trial of the OX40 agonist ivuxolimab. The receptors derive from an adult with an advanced solid tumor such as melanoma, head and neck, liver or kidney cancer.

The chain has TRBV5-1 and TRBJ2-5; 15 bases are a match to TRBD2. This CDR3 region has 18 residues. The V and J ends lost 2 bases and 0 bases, in that order; junction bases with no gene match: 5. Germline assignment: CDR1 SGHRS and CDR2 YFSETQ. CDR3 protein: CASSFGLAGGLNQETQYF. For the CDR3, the DNA is TGCGCCAGCAGCTTTGGACTAGCGGGAGGGCTTAACCAAGAGACCCAGTACTTC.

This clone has more than one count but fewer than ten. The chain carries TRBV14 and TRBJ2-7, with TRBD2 identical over 9 bases. After removal of 3 bases from V and 3 bases from J, the junction contained 9 bases not matched to a gene. Looked up from germline, CDR1 is SGHDN and CDR2 is FVKESK. The CDR3 runs to 16 residues. For the CDR3, the DNA is TGTGCCAGCAGCCAGCTGCCAGCGGGAGGTTTCTACGAGCAGTACTTC. This codes for CASSQLPAGGFYEQYF.

The V and J genes are TRBV28 and TRBJ1-3; D is ambiguous. This CDR3 region has 12 residues. Trimming left V 6 bases short and J 4 bases short, with 7 bases between. Germline assignment: CDR1 MDHEN and CDR2 SYDVKM. The DNA of the CDR3 is TGTGCCAGCAGCCGGGTGGGAAACACCATATATTTT. It specifies CASSRVGNTIYF.

This chain uses TRBV10-3 with TRBJ1-1, with D possibly TRBD1 on 5 matching bases. V shed 4 bases and J shed 2 bases, with 11 bases lying between them. Germline V gene sequence: CDR1 ENHRY, CDR2 SYGVKD. The CDR3 is made up of 14 amino acids. The CDR3 here is CAISGGRGNTEAFF. CDR3 DNA: TGTGCCATCAGTGGGGGACGGGGCAACACTGAAGCTTTCTTT.